One and the same sample provided the 13 T cell receptor beta chains below, sequenced in a study of identical twins. TCRdb fed the 5' RACE reads into MiXCR, producing one record per CDR3 protein. Altogether about 890,000 distinct CDR3 sequences are present, roughly an eighth being singletons, with the ten largest covering around 1.6%. These data also featured in a second study, about yellow fever vaccine responses in identical twins.

The source material was PBMCs. These TCRs come from a young woman in good health.

The table lists this clonotype with many counts. The chain combines TRBV12-3 or TRBV12-4 with TRBJ2-1, with D perhaps matching TRBD2 (6 bases). Trimming took 8 bases from V and 2 from J, leaving 16 bases between them. There are 15 residues in the CDR3. This CDR3 reads CASGRRGATYNEQFF. The CDR3 nucleotides are TGTGCCAGCGGCCGGCGCGGGGCGACCTACAATGAGCAGTTCTTC.

The J gene is TRBJ2-3, the V gene TRBV27, with D perhaps given as TRBD1 or TRBD2 (5 bases each). The CDR3 is 15 residues long. Trimming removed 4 bases at V and 4 bases at J, with 15 bases between. Germline assignment: CDR1 MNHEY and CDR2 SMNVEV (reference sequence). The CDR3 spells CASSSAGAGADTQYF. The CDR3 DNA follows: TGTGCCAGCAGTTCCGCCGGGGCCGGCGCAGATACGCAGTATTTT.

The chain links TRBV20-1 to TRBJ2-1; 8 nucleotides match TRBD1. Germline values: CDR1 DFQATT, CDR2 SNEGSKA (reference sequence). Losses at the gene ends were 6 bases for V and 5 bases for J; bases not matched to a gene: 6. This CDR3 spans 13 amino acids. Here the CDR3 DNA reads TGCAGTGCAGGGGACAGGCGACACAATGAGCAGTTCTTC. This encodes CSAGDRRHNEQFF.

This clonotype was observed at least ten times. The V gene is TRBV4-2, the J gene TRBJ1-2, with D maybe TRBD1 (5 bases). The CDR3 is 15 residues long. Germline V CDR1 and CDR2: LGHNA, YNFKEQ. V lost 5 bases and J 8 bases, leaving 21 bases between the germline ends. Written as DNA, the CDR3 is TGTGCCAGCAGCGTAACGGGACTCCTCACGGGAGGCTACACCTTC. Encoded protein: CASSVTGLLTGGYTF.

This clonotype was detected only a few times. V usage is TRBV4-2 and J usage is TRBJ2-5, with D perhaps TRBD1 (6 bases). The V end lost 0 bases, the J end lost 4 bases, and 12 bases lay between the germline ends. Germline-derived CDR1 and CDR2 are LGHNA and YNFKEQ. The CDR3 consists of 15 residues. CDR3 residues: CASSQDQARGETQYF. The CDR3 coding sequence is TGTGCCAGCAGCCAAGATCAGGCCAGGGGAGAGACCCAGTACTTC.

V gene TRBV27 combines with J gene TRBJ2-7; TRBD2 agrees at 11 bases. Per the germline V gene, CDR1 is MNHEY and CDR2 is SMNVEV (reference sequence). This CDR3 comprises 15 residues. V trimming: 6 bases; J trimming: 3 bases; junction bases outside the gene matches: 7. Here the CDR3 reads CASSVVAGGLYEQYF. CDR3 sequence (DNA): TGTGCCAGCAGCGTCGTAGCGGGAGGGCTCTACGAGCAGTACTTC.

On this clonotype: One base away lies a much larger clone, so this may be a sequencing read error. The chain's CDR3 is CASRSGANVLTF. CDR3 coding DNA: TGTGCCAGCAGATCTGGGGCCAACGTCCTGACTTTC. The J gene is TRBJ2-6, the V gene TRBV3-1; no definite D call. Trimming removed 6 bases from V and 1 base from J, with 1 base in between. There are 12 residues in the CDR3. Germline CDR1 LGHDT, CDR2 YNNKEL (reference sequence).

As regards this clonotype: Its ends do not fully match the called genes, so a read error is possible. The chain uses TRBV27 and TRBJ2-1; 8 bases fit TRBD2. The CDR3 runs 15 residues. Looked up from germline, CDR1 is MNHEY and CDR2 is SMNVEV (reference sequence). CDR3 loop: CASRLAESPYNEQLF. The CDR3 DNA sequence: TGTGCCAGCAGACTAGCGGAGTCCCCCTACAATGAGCAGCTCTTC.

This clonotype has a handful of counts. CDR3 sequence reads: CSAGLAHTDTQYF. The CDR3 nucleotides read TGCAGTGCAGGACTAGCGCACACAGATACGCAGTATTTT. The chain recombines TRBV20-1 with TRBJ2-3; 9 nucleotides line up with TRBD2. V dropped 6 bases and J dropped 2; count of bases not matched to a gene: 3. This CDR3 has 13 residues. Per the germline V gene, CDR1 is DFQATT and CDR2 is SNEGSKA (reference sequence).

The CDR3 DNA follows: TGTGCCATCAGTGAGTCGCCTAGCGCGCCCTACGAGCAGTACTTC. Amino acids: CAISESPSAPYEQYF. This sequence joins TRBV10-3 and TRBJ2-7, with D possibly matching TRBD2 (6 bases). CDR3 length equals 15 residues. Trimming left V 0 bases short and J 2 bases short, with 11 bases between. The germline CDR1 and CDR2 sequences are ENHRY and SYGVKD.

The chain has TRBV5-6 and TRBJ2-2; TRBD1 or TRBD2 may be the D gene (5 bases each). The CDR3 has 16 residues. The germline CDR1 and CDR2 sequences are SGHDT and YYEEEE. V lost 0 bases, J lost 1 base, and 10 bases lay in between. CDR3 bases: TGTGCCAGCAGCTTGGCGGGGCGTTGGAACACCGGGGAGCTGTTTTTT. It yields the protein CASSLAGRWNTGELFF.

The sample holds a few counts of this clonotype. The rearrangement uses TRBV3-1 and TRBJ2-3; D unresolved. The V gene's germline CDR1 is LGHDT and CDR2 YNNKEL (reference sequence). The CDR3 has 14 residues. The V gene lost 4 bases and the J gene lost 6 bases, with 14 bases spanning the gap. The CDR3 nucleotides read TGTGCCAGCAGCCCAAGGGATGTGGCGGATACGCAGTATTTT. This codes for CASSPRDVADTQYF.

The J gene is TRBJ1-2, the V gene TRBV2; 9 bases match TRBD1. Germline loops: CDR1 SNHLY, CDR2 FYNNEI. The J segment lost 4 bases and the V segment lost 5 bases, leaving 8 bases of the junction unmatched. The CDR3 totals 15 residues. CDR3 coding DNA: TGTGCCAGCAGTCCTAGGACAGGGGTTACCTATGGCTACACCTTC. Protein: CASSPRTGVTYGYTF.